One and the same sample provided the 17 T cell receptor beta chains below, sequenced in a study of cytomegalovirus exposure and HLA in healthy donors. The PCR contained 60 Vbeta and 13 Jbeta primers. The assay was immunoSEQ multiplex PCR, and TCRdb's table has in-frame clones only and misses some. The sample shows about 85,000 clones, 75% to 85% of them seen only once. Sequencing used PBMCs. These receptors originate from a man aged 45-65 years in good health and CMV-seropositive.

The chain has TRBV7-9 and TRBJ2-5; TRBD1 agrees at 8 bases. V lost 3 bases, J lost 5 bases, and 8 bases stayed unmatched. Germline values: CDR1 SEHNR, CDR2 FQNEAQ (reference sequence). This CDR3 is 15 amino acids long. CDR3: CASSLGTGGVETQYF. DNA of the CDR3: TGTGCCAGCAGCTTGGGGACAGGCGGGGTTGAGACCCAGTACTTC. Using reference TRBV7-9 and TRBJ2-5 for the parts outside the CDR3, the full variable domain is DTGVSQNPRHKITKRGQNVTFRCDPISEHNRLYWYRQTLGQGPEFLTYFQNEAQLEKSRLLSDRFSAERPKGSFSTLEIQRTEQGDSAMYLCASSLGTGGVETQYFGPGTRLLVL.

V usage is TRBV5-1 and J usage is TRBJ2-5; TRBD2 matches 13 bases. The CDR3 extends over 15 amino acids. Unmatched junction bases numbered 5, after V lost 4 bases and J lost 5 bases. Germline values: CDR1 SGHRS, CDR2 YFSETQ. CDR3 DNA sequence: TGCGCCAGCAGCGAGGGACTAGCGGGAAGTGAGACCCAGTACTTC. Translating gives CASSEGLAGSETQYF.

CDR3 DNA: TGTGCCAGCAGTGAAGGGGGACATGAAGCTTTCTTT. This encodes CASSEGGHEAFF. The chain employs TRBV2 and TRBJ1-1; possibly TRBD1 for D (6 bases). This CDR3 is 12 amino acids long. CDR1 is SNHLY and CDR2 is FYNNEI in the germline V gene. With 1 base removed from V and 7 bases from J, the gap between germline ends came to 7 bases.

The chain carries TRBV5-1 and TRBJ2-7, with 11 bases fitting TRBD2. Germline CDR1 is SGHRS and CDR2 is YFSETQ. V shed 4 bases, J shed 3 bases, and the junction held 6 bases outside the gene matches. This CDR3 spans 15 amino acids. Here the CDR3 DNA reads TGCGCCAGCAGCAGAACACTAGCGGGGGACTACGAGCAGTACTTC. Translation: CASSRTLAGDYEQYF.

This clone has more than one count but fewer than ten. V is TRBV18 and J is TRBJ2-1; 10 positions agree with TRBD2. V was clipped by 6 bases and J by 3 bases; unmatched bases: 5. This CDR3 has 15 residues. Germline loops: CDR1 KGHSH, CDR2 LQKENI. CDR3: CASSTVAGGYNEQFF. CDR3 nucleotides: TGTGCCAGCTCCACAGTAGCGGGAGGCTACAATGAGCAGTTCTTC. The full variable domain, rest sourced from reference TRBV18 and TRBJ2-1, is NAGVMQNPRHLVRRRGQEARLRCSPMKGHSHVYWYRQLPEEGLKFMVYLQKENIIDESGMPKERFSAEFPKEGPSILRIQQVVRGDSAAYFCASSTVAGGYNEQFFGPGTRLTVL.

The chain uses TRBV7-7 and TRBJ1-1, with 10 bases that match TRBD1. Trimming took 10 bases from V and 2 from J; bases not matched to a gene: 19. This CDR3 region has 18 residues. Germline CDR1 is SSHAT and CDR2 is FNYEAQ (reference sequence). The CDR3 loop reads CATDSMRTGGPGNTEAFF. Written as DNA, the CDR3 is TGTGCCACAGACTCAATGCGGACAGGGGGTCCGGGAAACACTGAAGCTTTCTTT.

The chain links TRBV2 to TRBJ2-4; D is undetermined. The germline V gene encodes CDR1 SNHLY and CDR2 FYNNEI. Between the trimmed V and J ends, which lost 5 bases and 4 bases, there was a span of 15 bases. This CDR3 spans 15 amino acids. The CDR3 sequence is CASSSSGLRKNIQYF. The CDR3 nucleotides are TGTGCCAGCAGTTCCTCCGGTTTACGGAAAAACATTCAGTACTTC.

J is TRBJ1-2 and V is TRBV19; 7 bases are shared with TRBD1. The CDR3 length is 15 residues. CDR1 is LNHDA, CDR2 SQIVND, per germline (reference sequence). V lost 6 bases and J lost 5; bases outside the gene matches: 12. CDR3 sequence: CASRSLGAGGYGYTF. DNA for the CDR3: TGTGCCAGTAGGTCGCTGGGGGCAGGGGGATATGGCTACACCTTC.

J is TRBJ2-1 and V is TRBV29-1; 14 nucleotides line up with TRBD2. This CDR3 comprises 16 residues. The germline CDR1 and CDR2 sequences are SQVTM and ANQGSEA. V lost 3 bases and J lost 8; bases outside the gene matches: 9. CDR3 nucleotides: TGCAGCGTTGATGAGACCGGGACTAGCGGGAGTGATGAGCAGTTCTTC. It translates to CSVDETGTSGSDEQFF.

CDR3 residues: CAWSNSYQGRTEAFF. CDR3 in DNA: TGTGCCTGGAGTAATTCCTATCAGGGTCGCACTGAAGCTTTCTTT. The chain employs TRBV30 and TRBJ1-1, with D possibly being TRBD1 (5 bases). The CDR3 consists of 15 residues. V lost 2 bases to trimming and J lost 4 bases, with 17 bases between them. Germline V CDR1 and CDR2: GTSNPN, SVGIG (reference sequence).

V gene TRBV14 combines with J gene TRBJ1-2, with D tentatively TRBD1 (5 bases). CDR1 is SGHDN and CDR2 is FVKESK in the germline V gene. This CDR3 contains 14 residues. Trimming shortened V by 2 bases and J by 3 bases, and 10 bases separated the two germline ends. DNA for the CDR3: TGTGCCAGCAGCCAAACAGGAGTATACTATGGCTACACCTTC. Translated: CASSQTGVYYGYTF.

V and J are TRBV30 and TRBJ2-4; 9 nucleotides align to TRBD2. With V trimmed by 5 bases and J by 1 base, 9 bases remained unmatched. CDR3 length equals 16 residues. Germline V gene lookup returns CDR1 GTSNPN and CDR2 SVGIG (reference sequence). Here the CDR3 reads CAWSSSGRGAKNIQYF. CDR3 nucleotide sequence: TGTGCCTGGTCAAGTAGCGGGAGAGGGGCCAAAAACATTCAGTACTTC.

This chain links TRBV7-9 with TRBJ2-7; 9 nucleotides line up with TRBD2. This CDR3 spans 17 amino acids. CDR1 SEHNR and CDR2 FQNEAQ come from the germline V gene (reference sequence). V was pared by 3 bases and J by 3 bases, with 12 bases of the junction left unmatched. The CDR3 sequence is CASSFQAPGTSYYEQYF. The CDR3 nucleotides read TGTGCCAGCAGCTTCCAGGCCCCCGGGACTAGCTACTACGAGCAGTACTTC. The full variable domain, rest sourced from reference TRBV7-9 and TRBJ2-7, is DTGVSQNPRHKITKRGQNVTFRCDPISEHNRLYWYRQTLGQGPEFLTYFQNEAQLEKSRLLSDRFSAERPKGSFSTLEIQRTEQGDSAMYLCASSFQAPGTSYYEQYFGPGTRLTVT.

This clone was picked up a small number of times. This rearrangement joins TRBV20-1 to TRBJ2-3; tentatively, D is TRBD2 (5 bases). The CDR3 spans 11 residues. V was cut by 4 bases and J by 6 bases, with 8 bases left in between. Germline lookup yields CDR1 DFQATT and CDR2 SNEGSKA (reference sequence). The CDR3 is CSAILGDTQYF. The CDR3 nucleotides read TGCAGTGCTATACTAGGTGATACGCAGTATTTT.

The V and J genes are TRBV30 and TRBJ2-5, with 7 positions matching TRBD2. After removal of 5 bases from V and 2 bases from J, the junction contained 8 bases not matched to a gene. The germline gives CDR1 GTSNPN, CDR2 SVGIG (reference sequence). The CDR3 spans 14 residues. Written as DNA, the CDR3 is TGTGCCTGGGGGAAAGGACTAGAACAAGAGACCCAGTACTTC. This translates into CAWGKGLEQETQYF.

V gene TRBV29-1 combines with J gene TRBJ2-2, with 8 nucleotides matching TRBD2. The ends lost 7 bases at V and 5 bases at J; junction bases unmatched: 18. The CDR3 has 17 amino acids. Germline loops: CDR1 SQVTM, CDR2 ANQGSEA. For the CDR3, the DNA is TGCAGCGGAGGGACCCCTCCGGGACTAGATGCAACCGGGGAGCTGTTTTTT. Translated: CSGGTPPGLDATGELFF.

This clone was recorded once. The chain links TRBV4-1 to TRBJ2-1, with 8 bases lining up with TRBD1. V gave up 1 base and J gave up 0 bases; unmatched junction bases: 14. The CDR3 has 20 residues. The germline V gene encodes CDR1 MGHRA and CDR2 YSYEKL. The CDR3 sequence is CASSQVSTGGIPSSYNEQFF. The CDR3 coding sequence is TGCGCCAGCAGCCAAGTTTCTACAGGGGGTATACCGAGCTCCTACAATGAGCAGTTCTTC.